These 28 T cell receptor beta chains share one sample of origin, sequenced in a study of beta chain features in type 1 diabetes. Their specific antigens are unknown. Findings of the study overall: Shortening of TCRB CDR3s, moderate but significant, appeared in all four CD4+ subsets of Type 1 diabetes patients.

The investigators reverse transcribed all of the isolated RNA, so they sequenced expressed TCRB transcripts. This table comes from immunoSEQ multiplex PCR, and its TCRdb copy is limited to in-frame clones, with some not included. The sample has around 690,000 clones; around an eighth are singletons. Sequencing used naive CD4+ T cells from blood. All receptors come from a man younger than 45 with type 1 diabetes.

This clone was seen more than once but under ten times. The CDR3 sequence is CASSIDRGTGTGANVLTF. The CDR3, as DNA: TGTGCCAGTAGTATAGATCGGGGGACAGGTACTGGGGCCAACGTCCTGACTTTC. This chain uses TRBV19 with TRBJ2-6, with 8 bases lining up with TRBD1. Germline-derived CDR1 and CDR2 are LNHDA and SQIVND (reference sequence). J lost 2 bases, V lost 0 bases, and 6 bases had no gene match. The CDR3 has 18 residues.

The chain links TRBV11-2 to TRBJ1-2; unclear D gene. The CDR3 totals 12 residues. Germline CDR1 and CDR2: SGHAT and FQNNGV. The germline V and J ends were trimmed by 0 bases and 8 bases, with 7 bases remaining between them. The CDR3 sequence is CASSLDRNGYTF. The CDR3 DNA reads TGTGCCAGCAGCTTAGATCGGAACGGCTACACCTTC.

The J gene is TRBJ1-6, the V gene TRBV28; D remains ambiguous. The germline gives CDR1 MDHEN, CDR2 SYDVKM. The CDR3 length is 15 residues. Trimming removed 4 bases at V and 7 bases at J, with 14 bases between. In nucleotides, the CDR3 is TGTGCCAGCAGTTATCCGGGAGTGGAAAATTCACCCCTCCACTTT. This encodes CASSYPGVENSPLHF.

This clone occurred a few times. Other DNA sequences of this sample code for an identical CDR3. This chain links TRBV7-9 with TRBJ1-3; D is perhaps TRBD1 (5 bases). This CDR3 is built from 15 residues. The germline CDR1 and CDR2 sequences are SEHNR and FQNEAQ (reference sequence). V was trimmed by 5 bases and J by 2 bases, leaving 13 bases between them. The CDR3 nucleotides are TGTGCCAGCAGCCCTCTCGGGGGACCTGGAAACACCATATATTTT. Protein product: CASSPLGGPGNTIYF. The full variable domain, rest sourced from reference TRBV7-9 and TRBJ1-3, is DTGVSQNPRHKITKRGQNVTFRCDPISEHNRLYWYRQTLGQGPEFLTYFQNEAQLEKSRLLSDRFSAERPKGSFSTLEIQRTEQGDSAMYLCASSPLGGPGNTIYFGEGSWLTVV.

Here the CDR3 DNA reads TGTGCCAGCAGCTTACCCAGGGAAGGGGACTATGGCTACACCTTC. Its protein is CASSLPREGDYGYTF. The chain combines TRBV7-9 with TRBJ1-2; a weak D match, TRBD1 (5 bases). Trimming stripped 2 bases from V and 3 bases from J, with 13 bases between. CDR3 length: 15 residues. Germline lookup yields CDR1 SEHNR and CDR2 FQNEAQ (reference sequence).

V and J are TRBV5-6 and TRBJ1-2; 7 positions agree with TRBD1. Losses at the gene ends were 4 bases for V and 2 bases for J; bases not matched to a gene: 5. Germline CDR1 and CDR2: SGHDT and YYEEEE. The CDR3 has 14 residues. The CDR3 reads CASSPGQLNYGYTF. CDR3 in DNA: TGTGCCAGCAGCCCGGGACAGCTAAACTATGGCTACACCTTC.

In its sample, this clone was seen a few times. CDR3 in amino acids: CASSSGNPTDTQYF. The CDR3 nucleotides read TGCGCCAGCAGCTCCGGGAACCCCACAGATACGCAGTATTTT. The genes are TRBV5-1 and TRBJ2-3; tentative D call: TRBD2 (5 bases). V dropped 3 bases and J dropped 2 bases, with 10 bases sitting between them. Germline assignment: CDR1 SGHRS and CDR2 YFSETQ. The CDR3 is 14 amino acids.

CDR3: CASSTGLGNTIYF. The CDR3 DNA reads TGTGCCAGCAGTACAGGCCTTGGAAACACCATATATTTT. This chain links TRBV4-2 with TRBJ1-3; TRBD1 might be the D (5 bases). Trimming took off 6 bases at V and 3 bases at J, with 9 bases between the two ends. This CDR3 has 13 residues. CDR1 is LGHNA and CDR2 is YNFKEQ in the germline V gene.

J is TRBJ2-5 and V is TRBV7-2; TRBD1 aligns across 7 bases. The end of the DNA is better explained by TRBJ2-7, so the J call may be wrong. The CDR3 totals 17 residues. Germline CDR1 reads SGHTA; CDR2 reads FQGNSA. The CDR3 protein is CASSLEFDRDLSYEQYF. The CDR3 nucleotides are TGTGCCAGCAGCTTAGAATTCGACAGGGACCTCTCCTACGAGCAGTACTTC.

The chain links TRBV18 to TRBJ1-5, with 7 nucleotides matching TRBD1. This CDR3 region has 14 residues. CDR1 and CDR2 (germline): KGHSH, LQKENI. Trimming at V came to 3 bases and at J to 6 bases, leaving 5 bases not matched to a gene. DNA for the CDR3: TGTGCCAGCTCACCTCTGACAGGGAGTCAGCCCCAGCATTTT. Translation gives CASSPLTGSQPQHF.

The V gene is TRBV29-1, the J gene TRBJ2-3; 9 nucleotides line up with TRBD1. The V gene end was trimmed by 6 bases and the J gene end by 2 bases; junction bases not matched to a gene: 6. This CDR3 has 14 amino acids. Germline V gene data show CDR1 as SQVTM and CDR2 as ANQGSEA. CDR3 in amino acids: CSVRTGEITDTQYF. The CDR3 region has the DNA TGCAGCGTAAGGACAGGGGAGATCACAGATACGCAGTATTTT.

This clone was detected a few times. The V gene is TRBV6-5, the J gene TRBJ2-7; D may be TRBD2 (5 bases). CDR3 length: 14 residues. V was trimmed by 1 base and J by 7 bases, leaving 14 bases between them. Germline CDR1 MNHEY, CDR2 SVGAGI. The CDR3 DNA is TGTGCCAGCAGTTACTTGGGCACCCCGGGGGAGCAGTACTTC. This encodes CASSYLGTPGEQYF.

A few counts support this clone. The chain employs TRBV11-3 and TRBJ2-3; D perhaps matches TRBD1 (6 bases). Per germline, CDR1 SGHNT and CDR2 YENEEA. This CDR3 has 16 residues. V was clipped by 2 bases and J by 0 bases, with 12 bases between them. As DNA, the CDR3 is TGTGCCAGCAGCTTAAAACAGGGTCTTAGCACAGATACGCAGTATTTT. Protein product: CASSLKQGLSTDTQYF.

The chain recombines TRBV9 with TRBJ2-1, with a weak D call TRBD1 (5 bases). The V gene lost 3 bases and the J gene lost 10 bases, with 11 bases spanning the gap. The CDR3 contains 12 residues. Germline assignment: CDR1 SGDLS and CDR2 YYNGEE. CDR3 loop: CASSGGQKEQFF. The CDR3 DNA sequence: TGTGCCAGCAGCGGAGGACAAAAAGAGCAGTTCTTC.

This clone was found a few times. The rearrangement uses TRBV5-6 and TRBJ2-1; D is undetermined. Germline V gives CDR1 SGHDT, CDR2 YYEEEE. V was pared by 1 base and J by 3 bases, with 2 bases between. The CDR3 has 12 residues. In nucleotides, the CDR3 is TGTGCCAGCAGCTTGAACTACAATGAGCAGTTCTTC. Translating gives CASSLNYNEQFF.

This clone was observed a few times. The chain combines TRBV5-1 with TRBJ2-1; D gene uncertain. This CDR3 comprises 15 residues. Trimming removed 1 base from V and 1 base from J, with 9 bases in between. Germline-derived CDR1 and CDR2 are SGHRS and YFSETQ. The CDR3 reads CASSLNTESYNEQFF. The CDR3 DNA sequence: TGCGCCAGCAGCTTGAATACAGAGTCCTACAATGAGCAGTTCTTC.

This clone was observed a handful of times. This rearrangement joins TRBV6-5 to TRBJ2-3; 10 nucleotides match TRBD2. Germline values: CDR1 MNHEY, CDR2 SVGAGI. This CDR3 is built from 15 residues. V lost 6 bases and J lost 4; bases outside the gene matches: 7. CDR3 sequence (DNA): TGTGCCAGCAGCCGAGCGGGGGGGCCATCAGATACGCAGTATTTT. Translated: CASSRAGGPSDTQYF.

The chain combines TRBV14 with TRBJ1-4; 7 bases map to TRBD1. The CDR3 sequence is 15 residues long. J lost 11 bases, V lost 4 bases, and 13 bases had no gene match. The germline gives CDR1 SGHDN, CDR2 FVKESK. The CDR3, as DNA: TGTGCCAGCAGCCGAGAAGACAGGGAATACGGGAAACTGTTTTTT. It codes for CASSREDREYGKLFF.

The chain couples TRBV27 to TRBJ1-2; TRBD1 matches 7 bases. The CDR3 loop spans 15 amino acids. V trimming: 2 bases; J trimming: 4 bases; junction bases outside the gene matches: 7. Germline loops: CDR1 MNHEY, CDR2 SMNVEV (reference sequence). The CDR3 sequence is CASSLKSGQSYGYTF. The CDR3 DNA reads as TGTGCCAGCAGTTTAAAGTCGGGACAGAGCTATGGCTACACCTTC.

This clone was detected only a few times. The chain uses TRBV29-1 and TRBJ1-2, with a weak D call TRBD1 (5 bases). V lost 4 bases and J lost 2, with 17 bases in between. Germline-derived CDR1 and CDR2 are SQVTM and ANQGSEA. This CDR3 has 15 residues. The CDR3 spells CSVGGRHRDNYGYTF. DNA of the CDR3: TGCAGCGTTGGAGGCAGGCATAGGGACAACTATGGCTACACCTTC. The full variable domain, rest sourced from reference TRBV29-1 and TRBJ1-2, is SAVISQKPSRDICQRGTSLTIQCQVDSQVTMMFWYRQQPGQSLTLIATANQGSEATYESGFVIDKFPISRPNLTFSTLTVSNMSPEDSSIYLCSVGGRHRDNYGYTFGSGTRLTVV.

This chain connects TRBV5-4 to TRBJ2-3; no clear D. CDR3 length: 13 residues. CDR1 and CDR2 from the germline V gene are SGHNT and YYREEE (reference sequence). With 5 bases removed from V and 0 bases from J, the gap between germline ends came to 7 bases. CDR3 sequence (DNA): TGTGCCAGCAGTTACTCTAGCACAGATACGCAGTATTTT. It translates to CASSYSSTDTQYF.

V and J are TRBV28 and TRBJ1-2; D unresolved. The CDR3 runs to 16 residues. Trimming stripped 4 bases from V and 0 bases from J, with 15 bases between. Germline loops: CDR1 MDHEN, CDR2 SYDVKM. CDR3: CASSSRESPANYGYTF. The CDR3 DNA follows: TGTGCCAGCAGTTCGCGGGAGAGCCCAGCTAACTATGGCTACACCTTC.

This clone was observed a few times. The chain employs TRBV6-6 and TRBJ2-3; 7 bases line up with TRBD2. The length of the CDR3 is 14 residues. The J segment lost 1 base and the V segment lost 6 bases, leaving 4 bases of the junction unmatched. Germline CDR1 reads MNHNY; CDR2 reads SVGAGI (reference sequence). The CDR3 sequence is CASSRGLGTDTQYF. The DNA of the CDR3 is TGTGCCAGCAGCCGCGGACTAGGCACAGATACGCAGTATTTT.

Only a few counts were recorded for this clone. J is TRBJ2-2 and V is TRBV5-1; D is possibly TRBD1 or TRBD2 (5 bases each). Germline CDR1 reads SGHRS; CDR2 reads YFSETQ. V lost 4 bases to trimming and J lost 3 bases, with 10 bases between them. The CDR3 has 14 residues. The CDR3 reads CASSEGSDTGELFF. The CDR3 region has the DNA TGCGCCAGCAGCGAGGGGTCGGACACCGGGGAGCTGTTTTTT.

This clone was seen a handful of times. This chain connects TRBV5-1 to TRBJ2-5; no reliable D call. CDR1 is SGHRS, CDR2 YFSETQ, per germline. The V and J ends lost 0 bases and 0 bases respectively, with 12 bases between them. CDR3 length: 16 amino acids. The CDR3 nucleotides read TGCGCCAGCAGCTTGGAGCCCCCTCTGTACCAAGAGACCCAGTACTTC. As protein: CASSLEPPLYQETQYF.

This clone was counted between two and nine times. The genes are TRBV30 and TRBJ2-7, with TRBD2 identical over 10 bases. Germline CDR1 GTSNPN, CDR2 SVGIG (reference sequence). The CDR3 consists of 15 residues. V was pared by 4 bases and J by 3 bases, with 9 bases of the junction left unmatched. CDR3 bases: TGTGCCTGGAACCTACCGGGACTAGCGCACTACGAGCAGTACTTC. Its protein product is CAWNLPGLAHYEQYF.

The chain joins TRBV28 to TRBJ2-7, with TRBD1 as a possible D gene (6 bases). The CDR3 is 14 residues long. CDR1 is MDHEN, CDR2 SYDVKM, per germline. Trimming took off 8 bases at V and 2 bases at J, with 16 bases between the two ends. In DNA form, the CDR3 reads TGTGCCAGCTCTAAGACAGGCCCCCCCTACGAGCAGTACTTC. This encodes CASSKTGPPYEQYF.

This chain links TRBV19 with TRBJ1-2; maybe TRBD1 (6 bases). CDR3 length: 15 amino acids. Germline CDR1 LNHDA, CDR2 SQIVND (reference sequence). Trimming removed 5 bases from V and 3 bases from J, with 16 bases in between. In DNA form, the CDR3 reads TGTGCCAGTAGTTCGGGACATGAGAGGGACTATGGCTACACCTTC. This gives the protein CASSSGHERDYGYTF.